These 28 T cell receptor beta chains share one sample of origin, sequenced in a study of identical twins. From the 5' RACE reads, TCRdb called clonotypes with MiXCR, one entry per CDR3 protein. The table includes 1.5 million or so distinct CDR3 sequences, under 35% detected once. Sequencing was done on a sample of cord blood. These receptors were taken from a newborn girl in good health.

The rearrangement uses TRBV6-6 and TRBJ2-4; D ambiguous. The tail of the sequence fits TRBJ2-7 better, so the J call may be wrong. The CDR3 runs to 14 residues. The V gene's germline CDR1 is MNHNY and CDR2 SVGAGI (reference sequence). The CDR3 protein is CASSYSGKPYEQYF. Here the CDR3 DNA reads TGTGCCAGCAGTTACTCAGGGAAGCCCTACGAGCAGTACTTC.

V gene TRBV21-1 combines with J gene TRBJ2-3; no check of the table's D call, TRBD1, against the DNA was made. TRBV21-1 is given as a pseudogene. CDR3 length equals 15 residues. CDR3 loop: CASGQLGGLTDTQYF. CDR3 coding DNA: TGTGCCAGCGGACAACTAGGGGGCCTAACAGACACGCAGTATTTT.

The chain joins TRBV6-5 to TRBJ2-2, with 7 bases matching TRBD1. The length of the CDR3 is 15 residues. V dropped 5 bases and J dropped 9; count of bases not matched to a gene: 12. CDR1 and CDR2 from the germline V gene are MNHEY and SVGAGI. For the CDR3, the DNA is TGTGCCAGCAGTCCCTTCGGGGCTAGGGGGCGGGAGCTGTTTTTT. Amino acid sequence: CASSPFGARGRELFF.

There are many counts of this clonotype. The gene calls are TRBV20-1 and TRBJ1-2; D unclear. The CDR3 loop spans 12 amino acids. V was trimmed by 2 bases and J by 7 bases, leaving 11 bases between them. CDR1 DFQATT and CDR2 SNEGSKA come from the germline V gene (reference sequence). The CDR3 coding sequence is TGCAGTGCTAGATTCGTGTGGCGTGGCTACACCTTC. Its protein product is CSARFVWRGYTF.

This clonotype was detected ten times or more. V usage is TRBV10-3 and J usage is TRBJ2-7; no definite D call. Germline CDR1 and CDR2: ENHRY and SYGVKD. The CDR3 sequence is 11 residues long. V lost 10 bases to trimming and J lost 3 bases, with 10 bases between them. The CDR3 region is CATMGYYEQYF. For the CDR3, the DNA is TGTGCCACCATGGGATACTACGAGCAGTACTTC.

The sample holds one count of this clonotype. A read error may account for a junction end that differs from germline. The V call is TRBV10-3, the J call TRBJ2-1, with D perhaps TRBD1 (6 bases). CDR1 ENHRY and CDR2 SYGVKD come from the germline V gene. The CDR3 consists of 16 residues. CDR3 loop: CAISGGLGATYNAQFF. For the CDR3, the DNA is TGTGCCATCAGTGGCGGTCTGGGGGCTACCTACAATGCGCAGTTCTTC.

The chain is built from TRBV12-5 and TRBJ2-1; no clear D gene. The J call is in doubt because the DNA end fits TRBJ2-7 better. The CDR3 loop spans 12 amino acids. Germline V CDR1 and CDR2: LGHNT, FRNRAP. CDR3: CASGTNYNEQYF. CDR3 nucleotides: TGTGCTAGTGGGACAAACTACAATGAGCAGTACTTC.

To note about this clonotype: At one end, the junction sequence differs from germline, possibly due to a read error. The chain carries TRBV2 and TRBJ2-5; D gene uncertain. This CDR3 region has 13 residues. Germline V gene sequence: CDR1 SNHLY, CDR2 FYNNEI. CDR3 DNA: TGTACCAGCCTGCCGTTAGCACAAGAGACCCAGTACTTC. Its protein product is CTSLPLAQETQYF.

V usage is TRBV6-4 and J usage is TRBJ2-1; 8 nucleotides align to TRBD1. The germline V gene has CDR1 MRHNA and CDR2 SNTAGT. The length of the CDR3 is 14 residues. The junction had 5 bases not matched to a gene; V was cut back by 6 bases and J by 4 bases. The DNA of the CDR3 is TGTGCCAGCAGGGGGACAGGTAAATACAATGAGCAGTTCTTC. Protein sequence: CASRGTGKYNEQFF.

The chain joins TRBV4-1 to TRBJ1-5, with D perhaps matching TRBD1 (6 bases). Between the trimmed V and J ends, which lost 2 bases and 5 bases, there was a span of 10 bases. Germline CDR1 reads MGHRA; CDR2 reads YSYEKL. This CDR3 comprises 14 residues. CDR3 in DNA: TGCGCCAGCAGCCAATTAAGGGGGTATCAGCCCCAGCATTTT. It encodes CASSQLRGYQPQHF.

The CDR3 DNA reads as TGTGCCAGCAGTCCCGAGCGGGAGCCGTGGTTAGATACGCAGTATTTT. The encoded protein is CASSPEREPWLDTQYF. This chain joins TRBV12-3 or TRBV12-4 and TRBJ2-3; 8 nucleotides align to TRBD2. The J segment lost 5 bases and the V segment lost 5 bases, leaving 12 bases of the junction unmatched. The CDR3 is 16 residues long.

The chain recombines TRBV5-1 with TRBJ2-3, with D perhaps TRBD2 (7 bases). From germline, CDR1 is SGHRS and CDR2 YFSETQ. The V end was cut by 2 bases, the J end by 14 bases, with 18 bases between. The CDR3 has 13 amino acids. This CDR3 reads CASSFGGGLTSYF. The CDR3 bases are TGCGCCAGCAGCTTCGGCGGGGGCCTTACGTCGTATTTT.

Here the CDR3 reads CASSFRVGDIQYF. CDR3 bases: TGCGCCAGCAGCTTTCGGGTTGGGGACATTCAGTACTTC. The chain links TRBV5-1 to TRBJ2-4; D unclear. Germline V gives CDR1 SGHRS, CDR2 YFSETQ. The V end was cut by 2 bases, the J end by 8 bases, with 11 bases between. CDR3 length: 13 residues.

The chain couples TRBV20-1 to TRBJ2-5; D possibly corresponds to TRBD2 (6 bases). This CDR3 region has 15 residues. The germline V gene has CDR1 DFQATT and CDR2 SNEGSKA (reference sequence). V shed 4 bases and J shed 0 bases, with 15 bases lying between them. For the CDR3, the DNA is TGCAGTGCTACGAGCAGGGACTGGTACCAAGAGACCCAGTACTTC. It codes for CSATSRDWYQETQYF.

The chain combines TRBV5-1 with TRBJ2-3; D perhaps matches TRBD2 (5 bases). Germline assignment: CDR1 SGHRS and CDR2 YFSETQ. CDR3 length: 15 amino acids. Trimming took 3 bases from V and 4 from J, leaving 15 bases between them. CDR3 nucleotides: TGCGCCAGCAGCTCGGGAAGACCTCGCGCAGATACGCAGTATTTT. This gives the protein CASSSGRPRADTQYF.

The V and J genes are TRBV20-1 and TRBJ2-2, with 11 bases fitting TRBD2. The CDR3 spans 14 residues. V lost 0 bases, J lost 7 bases, and 1 base stayed unmatched. Looked up from germline, CDR1 is DFQATT and CDR2 is SNEGSKA (reference sequence). The CDR3 loop reads CSARDGTSGGELFF. CDR3 nucleotides: TGCAGTGCTAGAGATGGGACTAGCGGCGGGGAGCTGTTTTTT.

This chain uses TRBV20-1 with TRBJ1-1, with no clear D. In germline, CDR1 is DFQATT, CDR2 SNEGSKA (reference sequence). V dropped 8 bases and J dropped 1 base, with 11 bases sitting between them. The length of the CDR3 is 12 residues. Written as DNA, the CDR3 is TGCAGTATGAGGGCGGGGAACACTGAAGCTTTCTTT. This translates into CSMRAGNTEAFF.

This clonotype was counted a few times. The chain is built from TRBV7-9 and TRBJ2-5, with a possible D match to TRBD2 (5 bases). The CDR3 consists of 15 residues. Trimming shortened V by 4 bases and J by 6 bases, and 18 bases separated the two germline ends. The germline CDR1 and CDR2 sequences are SEHNR and FQNEAQ (reference sequence). This CDR3 is CASSSGLALGKTQYF. The CDR3 DNA reads as TGTGCCAGCAGCTCCGGACTGGCCTTGGGGAAGACCCAGTACTTC.

The table lists this clonotype with a few counts. V and J are TRBV5-5 and TRBJ2-2; D is possibly TRBD2 (5 bases). This CDR3 contains 14 residues. Germline-derived CDR1 and CDR2 are SGHKS and YYEKEE (reference sequence). V was pared by 4 bases and J by 5 bases, with 12 bases between. The CDR3 spells CASSVILATGELFF. CDR3 in DNA: TGTGCCAGCAGCGTGATTTTAGCGACCGGGGAGCTGTTTTTT.

Only a few counts were recorded for this clonotype. The chain combines TRBV20-1 with TRBJ2-1; 9 nucleotides agree with TRBD2. With V trimmed by 1 base and J by 4 bases, 5 bases remained unmatched. In germline, CDR1 is DFQATT, CDR2 SNEGSKA (reference sequence). The CDR3 consists of 15 residues. In nucleotides, the CDR3 is TGCAGTGCTAGAGTAGGGCTAGCGGGATACAATGAGCAGTTCTTC. It is translated as CSARVGLAGYNEQFF.

This chain links TRBV28 with TRBJ2-4, with D possibly matching TRBD1 (5 bases). Between the trimmed V and J ends, which lost 2 bases and 0 bases, there was a span of 11 bases. From germline, CDR1 is MDHEN and CDR2 SYDVKM. The length of the CDR3 is 16 residues. CDR3 sequence (DNA): TGTGCCAGCAGTTTAGAAGGGGCTCTAGCCAAAAACATTCAGTACTTC. Its protein product is CASSLEGALAKNIQYF. Looking up the rest from reference TRBV28 and TRBJ2-4 gives the full variable domain: DVKVTQSSRYLVKRTGEKVFLECVQDMDHENMFWYRQDPGLGLRLIYFSYDVKMKEKGDIPEGYSVSREKKERFSLILESASTNQTSMYLCASSLEGALAKNIQYFGAGTRLSVL.

This clonotype was detected only a few times. The chain uses TRBV24-1 and TRBJ2-3, with TRBD1 as a possible D gene (5 bases). The V and J ends lost 5 bases and 5 bases respectively, with 13 bases between them. This CDR3 spans 14 amino acids. The germline CDR1 and CDR2 sequences are KGHDR and SFDVKD. The CDR3 here is CATSVQGNIDTQYF. The CDR3 DNA is TGTGCCACCAGTGTCCAGGGAAATATAGATACGCAGTATTTT.

This clonotype was seen a few times. This chain uses TRBV29-1 with TRBJ1-1, with D possibly TRBD1 on 5 matching bases. V lost 4 bases and J 3 bases, leaving 12 bases between the germline ends. The CDR3 covers 13 residues. The germline CDR1 and CDR2 sequences are SQVTM and ANQGSEA. In DNA, the CDR3 is TGCAGCGTTGTTCGGGGGTCTTACACTGAAGCTTTCTTT. This encodes CSVVRGSYTEAFF.

This clonotype showed up many times. The genes are TRBV7-2 and TRBJ1-2, with a tentative D call TRBD1 (5 bases). The CDR3 has 14 residues. Trimming pared 1 base from V and 5 bases from J, leaving 11 bases between. Germline CDR1 reads SGHTA; CDR2 reads FQGNSA. In nucleotides, the CDR3 is TGTGCCAGCAGCTTAGGCGCAGGGATATATGGCTACACCTTC. As protein: CASSLGAGIYGYTF. The full variable domain, its missing parts supplied by reference TRBV7-2 and TRBJ1-2, is GAGVSQSPSNKVTEKGKDVELRCDPISGHTALYWYRQSLGQGLEFLIYFQGNSAPDKSGLPSDRFSAERTGGSVSTLTIQRTQQEDSAVYLCASSLGAGIYGYTFGSGTRLTVV.

The genes are TRBV6-5 and TRBJ2-3; D call uncertain. Germline V CDR1 and CDR2: MNHEY, SVGAGI. The CDR3 extends over 16 amino acids. Trimming took 0 bases from V and 1 from J, leaving 11 bases between them. The CDR3 loop reads CASSYSRIGGTDTQYF. DNA of the CDR3: TGTGCCAGCAGTTACTCGAGGATAGGCGGCACAGATACGCAGTATTTT.

This chain joins TRBV6-1 and TRBJ1-2; weak D call: TRBD1 (5 bases). V shed 4 bases and J shed 3 bases, with 12 bases lying between them. Germline V gene lookup returns CDR1 MNHNS and CDR2 SASEGT. The CDR3 runs to 14 residues. The CDR3 is CASSVSGGDYGYTF. The DNA of the CDR3 is TGTGCCAGCAGTGTCAGCGGGGGGGACTATGGCTACACCTTC.

The rearrangement uses TRBV12-5 and TRBJ2-3, with TRBD2 matching over 12 bases. This CDR3 has 17 amino acids. The trim removed 0 bases at V and 4 bases at J, leaving 5 bases unmatched. Germline V gene data show CDR1 as LGHNT and CDR2 as FRNRAP. For the CDR3, the DNA is TGTGCTAGTGGTTTGGTAACTAGCGGGAGGCACGCAGATACGCAGTATTTT. This gives the protein CASGLVTSGRHADTQYF. Full variable domain (remainder filled in from reference TRBV12-5 and TRBJ2-3): DARVTQTPRHKVTEMGQEVTMRCQPILGHNTVFWYRQTMMQGLELLAYFRNRAPLDDSGMPKDRFSAEMPDATLATLKIQPSEPRDSAVYFCASGLVTSGRHADTQYFGPGTRLTVL.

This clonotype was seen only a few times. The chain is built from TRBV3-1 and TRBJ2-7; D is uncertain. Per germline, CDR1 LGHDT and CDR2 YNNKEL (reference sequence). This CDR3 contains 14 residues. Trimming cost V 0 bases and J 3 bases, with 9 bases left between them. The CDR3 here is CASSQDPRYYEQYF. CDR3 coding DNA: TGTGCCAGCAGCCAAGATCCGCGGTACTACGAGCAGTACTTC.